A selection of T cell receptor beta chains follows, all from one sample in a study of post-analysis software for immune sequencing data. One entry per CDR3 protein, called by TCRdb with MiXCR from the PCR reads. The data hold roughly 700,000 distinct CDR3 sequences, with roughly 29% observed a single time. Sequenced material: blood. The source of these receptors is a girl aged 5 to 17 with multiple sclerosis. CDR3s include the opening cysteine and the closing phenylalanine or tryptophan. The order of the fields is D gene, clone size, V gene, J gene, CDR3 DNA, CDR3 protein. The D gene is left open where the match is weak. Part of the rows lack a size; the others show once, few, many or a class for expanded clones.

TRBD2	many	TRBV5-1	TRBJ2-1	TGCGCCAGCAGCAGCAGCGGGGGGGTTTACAATGAGCAGTTCTTC	CASSSSGGVYNEQFF
-	many	TRBV3-1	TRBJ2-3	TGTGCCAGCAGCCAAGGACCAAGCACAGATACGCAGTATTTT	CASSQGPSTDTQYF
-	-	TRBV5-1	TRBJ1-2	TGCGCCAGCAGCTTGAGTACGGGTGAGGTTCTTCGAGGCTACACCTTC	CASSLSTGEVLRGYTF
-	-	TRBV28	TRBJ1-6	TGTGCCAGCAGTTTATCTCGGGACGCCTCCGGTTTTTCCCTCCACTTT	CASSLSRDASGFSLHF
-	few	TRBV12-3/TRBV12-4	TRBJ2-1	TGTGCCAGCAGGGCCGGGACGGTCCCCCAAAGCGAGCAGTTCTTC	CASRAGTVPQSEQFF
TRBD2	-	TRBV5-1	TRBJ2-7	TGCGCCAGCAGCGCGGCTAGCGGGAGGTCCTACGAGCAGTACTTC	CASSAASGRSYEQYF
-	many	TRBV20-1	TRBJ2-1	TGCAGTGCTAGGCGCAGGCTGGCCTACAATGAGCAGTTCTTC	CSARRRLAYNEQFF
-	-	TRBV10-3	TRBJ1-4	TGTGCCATCAGTGAGTCTGGCCGGACCATTAATGAAAAACTGTTTTTT	CAISESGRTINEKLFF
-	-	TRBV5-4	TRBJ2-1	TGTGCCAGCAGCCCCGCCGGAAAAACAGGGAACAATGAGCAGTTCTTC	CASSPAGKTGNNEQFF
-	many	TRBV6-5	TRBJ1-2	TGTGCCAGCACTAAGGCGAAGCCCTATGGCTACACCTTC	CASTKAKPYGYTF
TRBD2	-	TRBV20-1	TRBJ2-1	TGCAGCGGATGGGCTAGCGGGGGCTACAATGAGCAGTTCTTC	CSGWASGGYNEQFF
-	-	TRBV29-1	TRBJ2-7	TGCAGCGTTGCGGTCGGGTCCCCGGGCGAGCAGTACTTC	CSVAVGSPGEQYF
-	-	TRBV12-3/TRBV12-4	TRBJ2-3	TGTGCCAGCAGTTTAGCCTCATCGGCCGCAGATACGCAGTATTTT	CASSLASSAADTQYF
-	few	TRBV20-1	TRBJ2-7	TGCAGTGCCAGCAAACTAGGCCCTTTTCCTTACGAGCAGTACTTC	CSASKLGPFPYEQYF
-	-	TRBV7-2	TRBJ2-5	TGTGCCAGCAGCTTAGGAGCCCCAGGGGGAGGGCAAGAGACCCAGTACTTC	CASSLGAPGGGQETQYF
-	few	TRBV29-1	TRBJ2-1	TGCAGCGTTGATAGGAACGGTTACAATGAGCAGTTCTTC	CSVDRNGYNEQFF
-	-	TRBV20-1	TRBJ1-1	TGCAGTGCTAGTGGGGCCACTGAAGCTTTCTTT	CSASGATEAFF
TRBD2	-	TRBV20-1	TRBJ2-3	TGCAGTGCTAGTAACCAGCGGGGGGGCCGTATTACAGATACGCAGTATTTT	CSASNQRGGRITDTQYF
TRBD2	few	TRBV5-1	TRBJ2-1	TGCGCCAGCAGCACCGGGGACTACCACAATGAGCAGTTCTTC	CASSTGDYHNEQFF
-	few	TRBV5-1	TRBJ2-1	TGCGCCAGCAGCTTGCCGTCGGACCATGAGCAGTTCTTC	CASSLPSDHEQFF
TRBD2	few	TRBV12-3/TRBV12-4	TRBJ2-1	TGTGCCAGCGGTCTGCTAGCGGGTTCCTACAATGAGCAGTTCTTC	CASGLLAGSYNEQFF
-	few	TRBV18	TRBJ2-5	TGTGCCAGCTCCCCAGATATGGAACCGGAGACCCAGTACTTC	CASSPDMEPETQYF
TRBD1	few	TRBV20-1	TRBJ2-7	TGCAGTGCCGATCGAACCGGGACAGGGGGCGAGCAGTACTTC	CSADRTGTGGEQYF
-	-	TRBV4-1	TRBJ1-6	TGCGCCAGCAGCGAAGAAAAAACCGGCGGTTCACCCCTCCACTTT	CASSEEKTGGSPLHF
TRBD2	-	TRBV5-4	TRBJ2-5	TGTGCCAGCAGCTTTGCGGGAGTTATGGAGACCCAGTACTTC	CASSFAGVMETQYF
-	once	TRBV28	TRBJ2-1	TGTGCCAGCAGTGATACGTACAATGAGCAGTTCTTC	CASSDTYNEQFF
-	-	TRBV7-2	TRBJ1-1	TGTGCCAGCAGCTTCATCAGAGCGCAGGAGTCTGAAGCTTTCTTT	CASSFIRAQESEAFF
-	-	TRBV6-6	TRBJ1-5	TGTGCCAGCAGTCAACGACAGGCTAATCAGCCCCAGCATTTT	CASSQRQANQPQHF
TRBD1	few	TRBV4-1	TRBJ1-5	TGCGCCAGCAGCCACGCGACAGGGGTTGGCAATCAGCCCCAGCATTTT	CASSHATGVGNQPQHF
-	few	TRBV5-6	TRBJ1-1	TGTGCCAGCAGCGGAGCACCGTTGGTGTACACTGAAGCTTTCTTT	CASSGAPLVYTEAFF
TRBD1	-	TRBV9	TRBJ2-7	TGTGCCAGCAGCGTAGGAGGGACAGGGTTCTCCTACGAGCAGTACTTC	CASSVGGTGFSYEQYF
TRBD2	-	TRBV24-1	TRBJ2-7	TGTGCCACCAATGGGGGAGGGCTAGTCTACAATGAGCAGTACTTC	CATNGGGLVYNEQYF
-	few	TRBV7-2	TRBJ2-1	TGTGCCAGCAGCTTAGTTCGAGGGAGGCCCCGGAATGAGCAGTTCTTC	CASSLVRGRPRNEQFF
-	-	TRBV7-2	TRBJ1-4	TGTGCCAGCAGCTTAGCGGCGAGAGAAAAACTGTTTTTT	CASSLAAREKLFF
-	-	TRBV6-2/TRBV6-3	TRBJ2-3	TGTGCCAGCAGTTACTCGTTGGATGGGCCAGATACGCAGTATTTT	CASSYSLDGPDTQYF
-	-	TRBV28	TRBJ2-4	TGTGCCAGCGGACCCTTCGGTTTTGGCAAAAACATTCAGTACTTC	CASGPFGFGKNIQYF
-	-	TRBV20-1	TRBJ1-2	TGCAGTGCTAGAGAGGCCTTGGGAGCTAACTATGGCTACACCTTC	CSAREALGANYGYTF
TRBD2	-	TRBV12-3/TRBV12-4	TRBJ2-1	TGTGCCAGCAGACTGACTAGCGGGGGGGCCCGTGAGCAGTTCTTC	CASRLTSGGAREQFF
TRBD1	-	TRBV2	TRBJ2-3	TGTGCCAGCAGGCCGGGACAGGGACGAAGGGTCTGGGAGACAGATACGCAGTATTTT	CASRPGQGRRVWETDTQYF
TRBD1	few	TRBV20-1	TRBJ2-6	TGCAGTGCTTCTAGACAGGGGGCCGGGGCCAACGTCCTGACTTTC	CSASRQGAGANVLTF
TRBD2	-	TRBV5-1	TRBJ2-1	TGCGCCAGCAGCAGGACTAGCGGGAGGGCCGATGAGCAGTTCTTC	CASSRTSGRADEQFF
TRBD1	few	TRBV7-9	TRBJ2-5	TGTGCCAGCAGCATCTCCGGGACAGCCTTAGAGACCCAGTACTTC	CASSISGTALETQYF
TRBD2	many	TRBV7-2	TRBJ2-3	TGTGCCAGCACCGGGCCCGGCGGGAGGGCCGATACGCAGTATTTT	CASTGPGGRADTQYF
TRBD1	many	TRBV29-1	TRBJ2-7	TGCAGCGCGACAGGGCGAAGCTCCTACGAGCAGTACTTC	CSATGRSSYEQYF
-	many	TRBV6-5	TRBJ2-3	TGTGCCAGCAGTTACCCCGACACAGATACGCAGTATTTT	CASSYPDTDTQYF
TRBD2	-	TRBV29-1	TRBJ2-1	TGCAGCGTTGACTTCCGACTAGCGGGAGATTACAATGAGCAGTTCTTC	CSVDFRLAGDYNEQFF
-	many	TRBV6-5	TRBJ2-4	TGTGCCAGCAGTTCTACCCGCACCGACAGGCGTGCAAACATTCAGTACTTC	CASSSTRTDRRANIQYF
TRBD1	-	TRBV7-9	TRBJ2-7	TGTGCCAGCAGCTTGGGACAGGGATCCCACAATGAGCAGTACTTC	CASSLGQGSHNEQYF
TRBD1	many	TRBV6-5	TRBJ1-2	TGTGCCAGCAGTTACTTCGGGACAGGGTTTGGCTACACCTTC	CASSYFGTGFGYTF
TRBD1	-	TRBV7-7	TRBJ1-4	TGTGCTAGCAGCGTTGGGACAGCAAGTAATGAAAAACTGTTTTTT	CASSVGTASNEKLFF
-	few	TRBV29-1	TRBJ1-2	TGCAGCGTCAAAGGCGGGCAGGAGCACTATGGCTACACCTTC	CSVKGGQEHYGYTF
TRBD2	few	TRBV29-1	TRBJ2-1	TGCAGCGTTGAAGATCTTGGGCTGGGGGGAGCGGGGGCCCCCCTCTACAATGAGCAGTTCTTC	CSVEDLGLGGAGAPLYNEQFF
-	-	TRBV12-3/TRBV12-4	TRBJ2-3	TGTGCCAGCAGCTGGGGTCCCCGGGGGCAAACAGATGCGCAGTATTTT	CASSWGPRGQTDAQYF
-	few	TRBV20-1	TRBJ2-1	TGCAGTGCTAGAGCTGTCTACCCAACAAAAGACAATGAGCAGTTCTTC	CSARAVYPTKDNEQFF